This TCR beta chain was documented in a study of blood T cell repertoires in COVID-19. Study in general: The analysed material was cDNA or gDNA that came from T cells, B-cell-depleted T cells, or PBMCs.

Original handling: It was from reference gene primer amplification that nucleated cell counts were estimated. TCRdb's table, derived via immunoSEQ multiplex PCR, lists solely in-frame clones and lacks some. V and J calls and clone size come straight from that table; D and trimming were deduced from the DNA. The sample yields about 270,000 clones, less than 95% seen once. This receptor was taken from a man aged 35-49 years who had been exposed to COVID-19. The specimen was PBMCs or T cells enriched from blood (not recorded which).

The CDR3 sequence: CASSEYAGTGGDGYTF. CDR3 sequence (DNA): TGTGCCAGCAGTGAATACGCCGGGACAGGGGGCGATGGCTACACCTTC. The V and J genes are TRBV7-9 and TRBJ1-2; 12 bases match TRBD1. The germline gives CDR1 SEHNR, CDR2 FQNEAQ (reference sequence). Trimming cost V 6 bases and J 6 bases; bases outside gene matches: 11. CDR3 length equals 16 residues.